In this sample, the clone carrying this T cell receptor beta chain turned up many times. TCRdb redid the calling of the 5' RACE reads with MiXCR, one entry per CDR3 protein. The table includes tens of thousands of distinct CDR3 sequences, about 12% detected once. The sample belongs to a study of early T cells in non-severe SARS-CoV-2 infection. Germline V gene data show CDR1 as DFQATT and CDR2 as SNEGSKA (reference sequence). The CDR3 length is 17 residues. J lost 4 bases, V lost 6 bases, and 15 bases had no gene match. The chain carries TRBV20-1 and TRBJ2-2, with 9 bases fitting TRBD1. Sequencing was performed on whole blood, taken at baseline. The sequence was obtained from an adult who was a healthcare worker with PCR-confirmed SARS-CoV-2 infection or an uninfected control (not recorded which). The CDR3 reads CSAERPPGQGSTGELFF. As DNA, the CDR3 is TGCAGTGCCGAACGACCTCCGGGACAGGGCAGCACCGGGGAGCTGTTTTTT.